The rows below give T cell receptor beta chains drawn from one sample of a study of blood T cell repertoires in COVID-19. Repertoires were generated with immunoSEQ multiplex PCR, while TCRdb's copy carries only in-frame clones and drops some. The table includes about 170,000 clones, roughly 93% detected once. Material: peripheral blood. Receptors originate from a woman aged 45 to 65 with acute or convalescent COVID-19. CDR3s include the opening cysteine and the closing phenylalanine or tryptophan. Each record gives: V gene, CDR3 protein.

TRBV28,CASSPSGPDTQYF
TRBV7-8,CASNPTANSYNEQFF
TRBV19,CASSIPQGTAYNEQFF
TRBV5-4,CASSLGSGTSGRAWDEQYF
TRBV19,CASSLTGEGQPQHF
TRBV19,CASSMGTRSTNEKLFF
TRBV19,CASSLTGNEKLFF
TRBV7-8,CASSQGQHVTPNYGYTF
TRBV3-1/TRBV3-2,CASSPGLAERYNEQFF
TRBV19,CASSIALQGVEAFF
TRBV5-6,CASSSIPDYGYTF